The clone carrying this T cell receptor beta chain is medium-sized. What it binds is unknown. These data are taken from a study of vaccination and CD4 T cells after COVID-19. Treatment given: approximately nine-day PBMC culture with coronavirus spike peptide pools or control peptides (ViraFEST assay). An unexposed donor provided the CD4+ T cells, which were collected before the COVID-19 pandemic (2011-2018). Culture conditions combined about 2 million PBMCs per well with about 9.2 IU/ml IL-2 and roughly 10 ug/ml peptide pools. The ends lost 6 bases at V and 8 bases at J; junction bases unmatched: 6. Germline CDR1 reads MDHEN; CDR2 reads SYDVKM. The CDR3 loop spans 12 amino acids. With the Oncomine TCR Beta short-read assay, DNA from cultured CD4+ T cells was sequenced. Genomic DNA was extracted from cultured CD4+ T cells. One entry per CDR3 protein, called by TCRdb with MiXCR from the PCR reads. Of fewer than 2,000 distinct CDR3 sequences detected, roughly an eighth appear once; the ten largest clones hold about 13%.

V and J are TRBV28 and TRBJ1-2, with TRBD1 matching 7 bases. The specimen was CD4+ T cells from blood, cultured in vitro. This clonotype was obtained from a human donor in good health. Written as DNA, the CDR3 is TGTGCCAGCAGGCAGACAGGGCGCGGCTACACCTTC. Its protein product is CASRQTGRGYTF.